These T cell receptor beta chains were read from a single sample in a study of T cell responses to AZD1222 COVID-19 vaccine. Using immunoSEQ multiplex PCR, the repertoire was profiled, and TCRdb retains in-frame clones only, with some absent. The sample contains some 150,000 clones, approximately 90% of which appear only once. Sequenced here: peripheral blood, sampled on day 0 of AZD1222 vaccination. Receptor source: an adult in good health. Both conserved end residues are part of each CDR3. A D gene is named only where the DNA matches it firmly. The listing skips clone size in some rows; elsewhere it reads once, few, many or a size class.

TRBV6-2/TRBV6-3	TRBD1	TRBJ1-5	-	CASSLDRSNQPQHF	TGTGCCAGCAGTCTGGACAGGTCCAATCAGCCCCAGCATTTT
TRBV28	-	TRBJ1-3	-	CASSLVGVGNTIYF	TGTGCCAGCAGTTTAGTAGGGGTCGGAAACACCATATATTTT
TRBV7-6	-	TRBJ2-3	-	CASSRTGPGVGTDTQYF	TGTGCCAGCAGCCGTACTGGGCCGGGAGTGGGGACAGATACGCAGTATTTT
TRBV20-1	-	TRBJ1-5	-	CSAGNQPQHF	TGCAGTGCTGGTAATCAGCCCCAGCATTTT
TRBV2	TRBD1	TRBJ2-7	-	CASRETGPSGEQYF	TGTGCCAGCAGGGAGACAGGGCCGTCAGGCGAGCAGTACTTC
TRBV7-2	-	TRBJ2-7	-	CASSLHNGPGLRPYEQYF	TGTGCCAGCAGCCTACATAATGGGCCGGGACTCAGGCCGTACGAGCAGTACTTC
TRBV12-3/TRBV12-4	-	TRBJ2-5	-	CASSLGETQYF	TGTGCCAGCAGTTTAGGGGAGACCCAGTACTTC
TRBV19	-	TRBJ2-6	-	CASRDYSGANVLTF	TGTGCCAGTAGGGATTACTCTGGGGCCAACGTCCTGACTTTC
TRBV5-4	-	TRBJ2-6	-	CASSLQFGANVLTF	TGTGCCAGCAGCTTGCAGTTTGGGGCCAACGTCCTGACTTTC
TRBV11-2	-	TRBJ1-1	-	CASSLTSGYTEAFF	TGTGCCAGCAGCTTGACATCGGGGTACACTGAAGCTTTCTTT
TRBV12-2	-	TRBJ2-7	-	CASRLPGGRFADEQYF	TGTGCAAGTCGCCTCCCCGGCGGGAGATTTGCGGACGAGCAGTACTTC
TRBV3-1/TRBV3-2	-	TRBJ2-2	-	CASSQESRGGDTGELFF	TGTGCCAGCAGCCAAGAGAGTCGAGGTGGCGACACCGGGGAGCTGTTTTTT
TRBV28	-	TRBJ2-7	-	CASSLFGTVGSYEQYF	TGTGCCAGCAGTTTATTCGGCACAGTGGGCTCCTACGAGCAGTACTTC
TRBV6-2/TRBV6-3	-	TRBJ2-2	-	CASSSHGGGGTGELFF	TGTGCCAGCAGTTCCCACGGGGGCGGAGGCACCGGGGAGCTGTTTTTT
TRBV28	TRBD2	TRBJ2-3	-	CASSFLAGTDTQYF	TGTGCCAGCAGTTTCCTAGCGGGGACAGATACGCAGTATTTT
TRBV5-6	-	TRBJ1-2	-	CASSLRPGSGYTF	TGTGCCAGCAGTCTGCGTCCAGGGTCTGGCTACACCTTC
TRBV6-5	TRBD2	TRBJ2-1	-	CASSPGGVPEQFF	TGTGCCAGCAGTCCCGGGGGGGTACCTGAGCAGTTCTTC
TRBV3-1/TRBV3-2	-	TRBJ1-2	-	CASSRTENYGYTF	TGTGCCAGCAGCCGAACAGAGAACTATGGCTACACCTTC
TRBV15	TRBD1	TRBJ2-7	-	CATSSLDRGLYEQYF	TGTGCCACCAGTTCCCTCGACAGGGGGCTCTACGAGCAGTACTTC
TRBV7-2	TRBD1	TRBJ1-1	-	CASSPNPGGATEAFF	TGTGCCAGCAGCCCGAACCCAGGGGGAGCCACTGAAGCTTTCTTT
TRBV7-9	-	TRBJ2-7	-	CASSFEGYEQYF	TGTGCCAGCAGCTTTGAGGGCTACGAGCAGTACTTC
TRBV5-1	-	TRBJ1-1	-	CASSLEGTGNTEAFF	TGCGCCAGCAGCTTGGAGGGGACGGGGAACACTGAAGCTTTCTTT
TRBV29-1	-	TRBJ1-1	-	CSAIRGTAGGEAFF	TGCAGCGCCATAAGAGGGACCGCGGGAGGTGAAGCTTTCTTT
TRBV30	TRBD1	TRBJ2-5	-	CAWKDPGQGVETQYF	TGTGCCTGGAAAGACCCGGGACAGGGAGTAGAGACCCAGTACTTC
TRBV11-3	-	TRBJ2-3	once	CASSLSRRSGRDTQYF	TGTGCCAGCAGCTTATCTCGGCGGAGTGGTCGGGATACGCAGTATTTT
TRBV11-1	-	TRBJ2-5	-	CASSWRQGKETQYF	TGTGCCAGCAGTTGGCGACAAGGGAAGGAGACCCAGTACTTC
TRBV4-3	-	TRBJ1-1	-	CASSQDRGNTEAFF	TGCGCCAGCAGCCAAGATAGGGGGAACACTGAAGCTTTCTTT
TRBV13	-	TRBJ1-3	few	CASNTRRGRLSGNTIYF	TGTGCCAGCAACACTAGGAGGGGGAGACTATCTGGAAACACCATATATTTT
TRBV5-5	-	TRBJ2-1	-	CASSLADLAAGGSYNEQFF	TGTGCCAGCAGCTTGGCGGACCTAGCAGCGGGTGGCTCCTACAATGAGCAGTTCTTC
TRBV7-2	-	TRBJ1-6	-	CASSFQASPLHF	TGTGCCAGCAGCTTCCAGGCTTCACCCCTCCACTTT
TRBV6-5	-	TRBJ2-7	-	CASNLALGQKYEQYF	TGTGCCAGCAATCTGGCATTGGGACAAAAGTACGAGCAGTACTTC
TRBV5-6	-	TRBJ1-2	-	CASSLAPYGYTF	TGTGCCAGCAGCTTGGCTCCCTATGGCTACACCTTC
TRBV19	TRBD1	TRBJ2-1	-	CASTKDRGSTSPYNEQFF	TGTGCCAGTACCAAGGACAGGGGGTCCACGAGCCCATACAATGAGCAGTTCTTC
TRBV27	-	TRBJ1-5	-	CASSLGPGTQPQHF	TGTGCCAGCAGTCTAGGGCCGGGCACTCAGCCCCAGCATTTT
TRBV6-6	TRBD2	TRBJ2-1	few	CASGYSGLVHEQFF	TGTGCCAGCGGGTATTCGGGACTAGTTCATGAGCAGTTCTTC
TRBV5-1	-	TRBJ2-7	once	CASSLDANYEQYF	TGCGCCAGCAGCTTGGATGCTAACTACGAGCAGTACTTC
TRBV19	-	TRBJ1-2	-	CASTQGRRWEGYTF	TGTGCCAGTACCCAAGGCCGACGATGGGAAGGCTACACCTTC
TRBV19	-	TRBJ2-1	-	CASSVWGARNEQFF	TGTGCCAGTAGTGTCTGGGGGGCGCGGAATGAGCAGTTCTTC
TRBV4-2	-	TRBJ1-4	-	CASSQESTPLANEKLFF	TGTGCCAGCAGCCAAGAGTCCACTCCCCTAGCTAATGAAAAACTGTTTTTT